This T cell receptor beta chain originates from a study of CD8 T cells in Susac syndrome. Study results and caveats: Only a relatively small number of individuals were included in the TCR sequencing and HLA analysis.

After extraction with the RNeasy kit, about 0.5 to 1 ug of the RNA was reverse transcribed using random hexamers. Multiplex PCR with immunoSEQ amplified the TCR beta CDR3 across 54 Vbeta and 13 Jbeta. TCRdb processed the immunoSEQ multiplex PCR reads anew with MiXCR; each CDR3 protein has one entry. The table shows 150,000 to 200,000 distinct CDR3 sequences, with around 95% occurring only once. This clonotype has just one count. The antigen remains unidentified. CDR1 is SQVTM and CDR2 is ANQGSEA in the germline V gene. The CDR3 contains 14 residues. V lost 6 bases to trimming and J lost 3 bases, with 17 bases between them.

The rearrangement joins TRBV29-1 to TRBJ1-1; D unresolved. The sequence was collected from a human donor in good health. The sequencing sample was made of CD4+ T cells from PBMCs. CDR3 residues: CSVHARLRDTEAFF. In DNA, the CDR3 is TGCAGCGTGCATGCCCGGTTAAGGGACACTGAAGCTTTCTTT.